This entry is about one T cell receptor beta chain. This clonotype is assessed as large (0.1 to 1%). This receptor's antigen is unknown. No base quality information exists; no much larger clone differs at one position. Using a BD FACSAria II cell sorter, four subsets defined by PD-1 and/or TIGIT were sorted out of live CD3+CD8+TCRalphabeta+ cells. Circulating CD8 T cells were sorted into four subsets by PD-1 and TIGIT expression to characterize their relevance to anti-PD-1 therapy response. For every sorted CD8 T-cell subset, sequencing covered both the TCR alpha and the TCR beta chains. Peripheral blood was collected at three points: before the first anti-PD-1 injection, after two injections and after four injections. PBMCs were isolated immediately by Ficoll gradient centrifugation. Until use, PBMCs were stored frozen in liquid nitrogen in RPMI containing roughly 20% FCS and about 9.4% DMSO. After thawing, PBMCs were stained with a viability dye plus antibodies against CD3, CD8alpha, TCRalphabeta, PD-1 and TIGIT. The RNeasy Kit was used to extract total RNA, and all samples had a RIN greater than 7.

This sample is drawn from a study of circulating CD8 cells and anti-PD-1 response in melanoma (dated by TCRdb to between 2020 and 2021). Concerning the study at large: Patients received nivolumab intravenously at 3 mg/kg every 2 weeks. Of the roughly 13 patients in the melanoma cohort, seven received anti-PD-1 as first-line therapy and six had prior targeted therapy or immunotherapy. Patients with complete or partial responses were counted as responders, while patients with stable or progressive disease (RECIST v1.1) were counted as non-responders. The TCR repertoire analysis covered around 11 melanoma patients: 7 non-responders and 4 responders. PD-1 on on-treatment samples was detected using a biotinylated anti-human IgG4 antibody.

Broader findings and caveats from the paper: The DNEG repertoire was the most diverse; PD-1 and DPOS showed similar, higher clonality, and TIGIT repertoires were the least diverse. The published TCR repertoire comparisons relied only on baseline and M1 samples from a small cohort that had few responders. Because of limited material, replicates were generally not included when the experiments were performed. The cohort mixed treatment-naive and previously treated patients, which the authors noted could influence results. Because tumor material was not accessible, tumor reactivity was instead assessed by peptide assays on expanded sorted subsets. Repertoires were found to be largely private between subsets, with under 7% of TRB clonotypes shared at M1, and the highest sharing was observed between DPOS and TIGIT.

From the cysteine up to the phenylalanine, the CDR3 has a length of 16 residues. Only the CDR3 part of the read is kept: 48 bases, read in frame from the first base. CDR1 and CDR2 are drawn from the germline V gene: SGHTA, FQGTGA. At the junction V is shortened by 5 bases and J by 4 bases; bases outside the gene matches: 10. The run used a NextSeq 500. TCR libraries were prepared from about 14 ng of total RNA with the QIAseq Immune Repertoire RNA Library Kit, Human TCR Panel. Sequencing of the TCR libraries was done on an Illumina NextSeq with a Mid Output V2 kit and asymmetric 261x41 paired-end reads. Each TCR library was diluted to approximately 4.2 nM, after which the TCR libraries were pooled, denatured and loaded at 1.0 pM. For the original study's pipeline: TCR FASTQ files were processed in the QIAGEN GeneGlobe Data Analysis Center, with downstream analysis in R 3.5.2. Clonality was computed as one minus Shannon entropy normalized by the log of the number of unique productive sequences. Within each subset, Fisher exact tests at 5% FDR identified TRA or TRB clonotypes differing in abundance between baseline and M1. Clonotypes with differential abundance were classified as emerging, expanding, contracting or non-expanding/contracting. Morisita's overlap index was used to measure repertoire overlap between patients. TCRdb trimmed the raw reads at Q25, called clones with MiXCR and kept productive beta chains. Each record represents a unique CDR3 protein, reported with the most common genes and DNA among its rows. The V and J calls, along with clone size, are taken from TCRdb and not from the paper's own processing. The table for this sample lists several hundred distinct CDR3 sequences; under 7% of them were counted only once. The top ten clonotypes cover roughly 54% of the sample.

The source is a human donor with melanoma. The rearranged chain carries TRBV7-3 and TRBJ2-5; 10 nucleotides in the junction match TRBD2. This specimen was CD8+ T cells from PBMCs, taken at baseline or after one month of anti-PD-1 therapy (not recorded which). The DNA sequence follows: TGTGCCAGCAGCCCCTCTAGCGGGAGCCGCTTAGAGACCCAGTACTTC. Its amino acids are CASSPSSGSRLETQYF.